The 23 T cell receptor beta chains reported below all come from one sample, sequenced in a study of CD8+ T cells in alopecia areata. cDNA serving as the sequencing template came from extracted, reverse transcribed RNA. Only in-frame clones appear in the TCRdb table, and some are missing; sequencing was by immunoSEQ multiplex PCR. Altogether about 110,000 clones were found in the sample, and no singletons occur. The specimen sequenced was lesional skin. The source is a C3H/HeJ mouse with alopecia areata. The MHC haplotype of the strain is H2-k.

A word on this clone: Gene labels here are mouse ones. The read ends 4 residues before the CDR3 terminus; that terminus is restored from the germline J gene. The genes are TRBV17 and TRBJ2-5; tentatively, D is TRBD1 (5 bases). The CDR3 consists of 15 residues. Germline V gene lookup returns CDR1 MNHDT and CDR2 YYDKIL. V lost 2 bases and J lost 3, with 12 bases in between. The CDR3 bases that were read are TGTGCTAGCAGTAGATCAGGGTTCAGTCAAGAC. Translated, it gives CASSRSGFSQD. The whole CDR3 protein is CASSRSGFSQDTQYF. The full variable domain, in which reference TRBV17 and TRBJ2-5 provide the parts outside the CDR3, is DTTVKQNPRYKLARVGKPVNLICSQTMNHDTMYWYQKKPNQAPKLLLFYYDKILNREADTFEKFQSSRPNNSFCSLYIGSAGLEYSAMYLCASSRSGFSQDTQYFGPGTRLLVL.

Remarks on this clone: TCRdb's protein does not match the DNA translation at residue 9; the protein provided is translated from the DNA. The genes and germline here are from mouse. The DNA ends 3 residues before the CDR3 does, and the rest of the CDR3 is filled in from the germline J gene. The chain joins TRBV15 to TRBJ1-6; D not resolved. TRBJ1-6 is filed as an ORF, its function uncertain. Per the germline V gene, CDR1 is SGHND and CDR2 is FRSKSL. The CDR3 totals 12 residues. Deletions cut 4 bases from V and 4 bases from J, with 2 bases between. The DNA read from the CDR3 is TGTGCCAGCAGTTCTTATAATTCGCCC. It specifies CASSSYNSP. In full, the CDR3 reads CASSSYNSPLYF.

This clone has a handful of counts. Gene names and germline match the mouse. The read comes to an end 4 residues before the CDR3 does, leaving the germline J gene to fill in the end. The chain uses TRBV1 and TRBJ2-4, with no clear D. This CDR3 is built from 14 residues. Trimming stripped 4 bases from V and 0 bases from J, with 8 bases between. Germline CDR1 reads NSQYPW; CDR2 reads LRSPGD (reference sequence). The CDR3 protein is CTCSVYKSQNTLYF. The part of the CDR3 DNA that was read is TGCACCTGCAGTGTATACAAAAGTCAAAAC.

At least ten counts were recorded for this clone. Gene names and germline match the mouse. From the germline J gene comes the end of the CDR3, since the read stops 4 residues before it. The J gene is TRBJ2-1, the V gene TRBV13-3; possibly TRBD2 for D (5 bases). The CDR3 covers 13 residues. The germline CDR1 and CDR2 sequences are NNHDY and SYVADS. V lost 5 bases and J lost 2, with 8 bases in between. Incomplete CDR3 DNA: TGTGCCAGCAGGGACTTTGACTATGCT. Protein product: CASRDFDYA. The CDR3 reads in full as CASRDFDYAEQFF.

To note about this clone: Gene names follow the mouse nomenclature. The CDR3 goes on 4 residues after the read ends, and that part is filled in from the germline J gene. The gene calls are TRBV13-2 and TRBJ2-4; D perhaps matches TRBD1 (5 bases). Germline lookup yields CDR1 NNHNN and CDR2 SYGAGS (reference sequence). The V gene lost 0 bases and the J gene lost 0 bases, with 8 bases spanning the gap. The CDR3 spans 15 residues. The DNA read from the CDR3 is TGTGCCAGCGGTGATGGGAGGGGTAGTCAAAAC. Its protein is CASGDGRGSQN. The CDR3 in full is CASGDGRGSQNTLYF.

The table lists this clone with a few counts. The genes and germline here are from mouse. The read halts 4 residues ahead of the CDR3 end, with the missing end drawn from the germline J gene. V usage is TRBV13-1 and J usage is TRBJ2-1; 10 bases fit TRBD2. Germline CDR1 is NSHNY and CDR2 is SYGAGN. The length of the CDR3 is 13 residues. The CDR3 is CASRSDWGAEQFF. The part of the CDR3 DNA that was read is TGTGCCAGCAGATCGGACTGGGGGGCT.

About this clone itself: Mouse names are used for the genes. The CDR3 end falls 4 residues outside the read, so it is completed with the germline J gene. The chain links TRBV14 to TRBJ2-5; 7 bases map to TRBD1. Germline V gene lookup returns CDR1 SGHDT and CDR2 FRDEAV. The CDR3 length is 13 residues. The CDR3 spells CASSFYRGDTQYF. CDR3 DNA (partial): TGTGCCAGCAGTTTCTACAGGGGAGAC.

This clone was seen more than once but under ten times. Genes and germline are mouse. The observed sequence ends 4 residues before the CDR3 terminus, with the missing tail filled in from the germline J gene. Other DNA sequences in this specimen translate into the identical CDR3. This chain connects TRBV13-3 to TRBJ1-2; maybe TRBD1 (6 bases). The length of the CDR3 is 15 residues. CDR1 is NNHDY and CDR2 is SYVADS in the germline V gene. V lost 0 bases and J lost 3, with 12 bases in between. The CDR3 bases that were read are TGTGCCAGCAGTGATGCACAGGGAGGAGACTCC. Its translation is CASSDAQGGDS. The entire CDR3 sequence reads CASSDAQGGDSDYTF.

Regarding this clone: TCRdb's protein and the translated DNA diverge at residue 13; the protein reported here is the translation of the DNA. Gene names follow the mouse nomenclature. The read finishes 3 residues shy of the CDR3 end, and the germline J gene is used to complete it. The chain recombines TRBV5 with TRBJ1-6, with TRBD1 matching 10 bases. TRBJ1-6 belongs to the ORF category, with a function that is uncertain. CDR3 length equals 16 residues. Trimming at V came to 0 bases and at J to 5 bases, leaving 1 base not matched to a gene. From germline, CDR1 is LGHNA and CDR2 YNLKQL (reference sequence). Incomplete CDR3 DNA: TGTGCCAGCAGCCAAGAGGGACAGGGGAATAATTCGCCC. Amino acid sequence: CASSQEGQGNNSP. Given in full, the CDR3 is CASSQEGQGNNSPLYF.

In this sample, this clone turned up a few times. Each gene name is a mouse one. The read gets to within 4 residues of the CDR3 end, and the germline J gene fills in the rest. The V call is TRBV1, the J call TRBJ1-2, with 8 bases matching TRBD1. This CDR3 spans 16 amino acids. Germline trimming cut 0 bases from V and 4 bases from J; bases unmatched to any gene: 7. Germline values: CDR1 NSQYPW, CDR2 LRSPGD (reference sequence). Incomplete CDR3 DNA: TGCACCTGCAGTGCAGATCGTCCAGGGGGCGCCTCC. This sequence encodes CTCSADRPGGAS. The complete CDR3 protein is CTCSADRPGGASDYTF.

On this clone itself: All gene names here are mouse names. The read ends 4 residues before the CDR3 terminus; that terminus is restored from the germline J gene. The V and J genes are TRBV13-3 and TRBJ1-1; D is unclear. The CDR3 is made up of 14 amino acids. Germline V lookup: CDR1 NNHDY, CDR2 SYVADS. V was cut by 5 bases and J by 0 bases, with 11 bases left in between. The CDR3 sequence: CASRDINANTEVFF. The part of the CDR3 DNA that was read is TGTGCCAGCAGAGACATAAATGCAAACACA.

Turning to this clone: Germline and genes here are mouse. The read terminates 4 residues before the CDR3 end, so the remaining end is supplied by the germline J gene. This chain joins TRBV13-1 and TRBJ2-5; TRBD2 agrees at 8 bases. The J segment lost 0 bases and the V segment lost 3 bases, leaving 3 bases of the junction unmatched. The germline CDR1 and CDR2 sequences are NSHNY and SYGAGN. The CDR3 is 15 residues long. Incomplete CDR3 DNA: TGTGCCAGCAGTGCACTGGGGGTCAACCAAGAC. Its translation: CASSALGVNQD. The CDR3 reads in full as CASSALGVNQDTQYF.

Note on this clone: Gene names and germline refer to mouse. The CDR3 extends 4 residues past the end of the read, so its final part is completed from the germline J gene. The V call is TRBV13-1, the J call TRBJ2-7, with 7 bases that match TRBD2. V was pared by 4 bases and J by 3 bases, with 7 bases of the junction left unmatched. Germline-derived CDR1 and CDR2 are NSHNY and SYGAGN. The CDR3 extends over 14 amino acids. The CDR3 sequence: CASSTRGGDYEQYF. Incomplete CDR3 DNA: TGTGCCAGCAGTACCCGGGGGGGGGACTAT.

This clone was observed a handful of times. The protein in this entry is translated from the DNA; at residue 13 it differs from the protein listed in TCRdb. Genes and germline come from the mouse. The CDR3 end is not reached by the read, which stops 3 residues before it; the germline J gene fills it in. The rearrangement joins TRBV1 to TRBJ1-3; possible D gene TRBD1, 5 bases. CDR1 and CDR2 (germline): NSQYPW, LRSPGD (reference sequence). The length of the CDR3 is 16 residues. The germline V and J ends were trimmed by 1 base and 0 bases, with 10 bases remaining between them. Partial CDR3 DNA: TGCACCTGCAGTGCAGCAGGGAGAGGTTCTGGAAATACG. Translation gives CTCSAAGRGSGNT. The entire CDR3 is CTCSAAGRGSGNTLYF.

Of note for this clone: Mouse names are used for the genes. The DNA ends 4 residues before the CDR3 does, and the rest of the CDR3 is filled in from the germline J gene. The chain combines TRBV19 with TRBJ2-7, with a weak D call TRBD2 (7 bases). Germline-derived CDR1 and CDR2 are FNHDT and SITEND (reference sequence). The CDR3 sequence is 15 residues long. CDR3 bases read: TGTGCCAGCAGTACCGCGGGGGGCGGGTTTGAT. As protein: CASSTAGGGFD. The entire CDR3 is CASSTAGGGFDEQYF.

About this clone: Gene labels here are mouse ones. Sequencing ends 4 residues short of the CDR3 end; the germline J gene provides the rest. V and J are TRBV13-3 and TRBJ2-3; 11 bases map to TRBD2. The J segment lost 1 base and the V segment lost 6 bases, leaving 4 bases of the junction unmatched. This CDR3 region has 15 residues. Germline-derived CDR1 and CDR2 are NNHDY and SYVADS. This chain's CDR3 is CASKTGGAGAETLYF. Partial CDR3 DNA: TGTGCCAGCAAAACTGGGGGGGCAGGTGCAGAA.

This clone was found a few times. The gene names given are mouse names. The read comes to an end 4 residues before the CDR3 does, leaving the germline J gene to fill in the end. The chain has TRBV13-1 and TRBJ2-5; tentatively, D is TRBD2 (5 bases). CDR3 size: 14 residues. Germline V gene data show CDR1 as NSHNY and CDR2 as SYGAGN. With 0 bases removed from V and 3 bases from J, the gap between germline ends came to 8 bases. The CDR3 here is CASSDATDQDTQYF. CDR3 DNA (partial): TGTGCCAGCAGTGATGCGACTGATCAAGAC.

Concerning this clone: Gene and germline names: mouse. The CDR3 end lies 4 residues beyond the end of the read and is filled in from the germline J gene. The rearrangement joins TRBV19 to TRBJ1-1; a possible D gene is TRBD1 (5 bases). From germline, CDR1 is FNHDT and CDR2 SITEND (reference sequence). Trimming left V 2 bases short and J 2 bases short, with 10 bases between. The CDR3 has 14 residues. The CDR3 reads CASSIWTSNTEVFF. Incomplete CDR3 DNA: TGTGCCAGCAGTATCTGGACATCCAACACA.

This clone was observed a few times. Each gene name is a mouse one. The read is 4 residues too short to cover the CDR3 end, so that end is filled in from the germline J gene. The chain employs TRBV17 and TRBJ1-1, with 8 bases identical to TRBD1. The CDR3 sequence is 13 residues long. Per germline, CDR1 MNHDT and CDR2 YYDKIL. V lost 3 bases, J lost 4 bases, and 1 base stayed unmatched. The DNA read from the CDR3 is TGTGCTAGCAGTAGTCAGGGGGCCACA. As protein: CASSSQGAT. The CDR3 in full is CASSSQGATEVFF.

This clone was seen only a few times. Gene names follow the mouse nomenclature. Sequencing ends 4 residues short of the CDR3 end; the germline J gene provides the rest. V usage is TRBV19 and J usage is TRBJ1-1, with D tentatively TRBD1 (6 bases). The CDR3 is made up of 14 amino acids. The V and J ends lost 5 bases and 0 bases respectively, with 11 bases between them. The germline gives CDR1 FNHDT, CDR2 SITEND (reference sequence). CDR3 amino acids: CASSHRASNTEVFF. The sequenced CDR3 bases are TGTGCCAGCAGCCACAGGGCCTCAAACACA.

This clone was counted at least ten times. Germline and genes: mouse. The read stops 4 residues short of the end of the CDR3; the missing end is completed from the germline J gene. Other DNA sequences in this specimen translate into the identical CDR3. V gene TRBV1 combines with J gene TRBJ2-1; the match to TRBD1 covers 8 bases. The germline gives CDR1 NSQYPW, CDR2 LRSPGD (reference sequence). CDR3 length: 14 amino acids. CDR3 loop: CTCSARQGRAEQFF. CDR3 DNA, as far as it was read: TGCACCTGCAGTGCAAGACAGGGGCGGGCT.

Regarding this clone: Any gene name here is a mouse gene name. The read stops 4 residues short of the end of the CDR3; the missing end is completed from the germline J gene. V and J are TRBV17 and TRBJ1-1, with 7 bases aligning to TRBD1. V was pared by 1 base and J by 0 bases, with 5 bases of the junction left unmatched. The CDR3 totals 16 residues. Germline CDR1 MNHDT, CDR2 YYDKIL. The sequenced CDR3 bases are TGTGCTAGCAGTAGAGGGAGGGGGCCTGCAAACACA. It specifies CASSRGRGPANT. The whole CDR3 sequence reads CASSRGRGPANTEVFF.

Notes on this clone: The germline and genes are mouse ones. The read is 4 residues too short to cover the CDR3 end, so that end is filled in from the germline J gene. This chain joins TRBV16 and TRBJ2-5; D remains ambiguous. The germline V gene has CDR1 SGHSA and CDR2 FRNQAP. The CDR3 contains 12 residues. Partial CDR3 DNA: TGTGCAAGCAGCTTCACAGAAGAC. Its translation: CASSFTED. The complete CDR3 protein is CASSFTEDTQYF.